The 13 T cell receptor beta chains given below trace back to one sample, sequenced in a study of T cell responses to AZD1222 COVID-19 vaccine. The repertoire was sequenced with immunoSEQ multiplex PCR; TCRdb's copy has only in-frame clones and lacks some. The sample carries some 22,000 clones, 82% recorded once. The sample consisted of peripheral blood, taken on day 0 of AZD1222 vaccination. The source is an adult in good health.

The rearrangement uses TRBV7-2 and TRBJ2-6, with D possibly matching TRBD1 (5 bases). This CDR3 region has 14 residues. The V gene's germline CDR1 is SGHTA and CDR2 FQGNSA. V was clipped by 4 bases and J by 1 base, with 5 bases between them. The CDR3 sequence is CASSSGSGANVLTF. The CDR3 DNA sequence: TGTGCCAGCAGCTCAGGGTCTGGGGCCAACGTCCTGACTTTC.

The chain is built from TRBV10-3 and TRBJ1-1; maybe TRBD1 (5 bases). Germline V CDR1 and CDR2: ENHRY, SYGVKD. V dropped 4 bases and J dropped 0 bases, with 9 bases sitting between them. The CDR3 length is 14 residues. The CDR3 here is CAISGEGMNTEAFF. In DNA, the CDR3 is TGTGCCATCAGTGGCGAGGGGATGAACACTGAAGCTTTCTTT.

The CDR3, as DNA: TGTGCCAGCAGCCGCCGTAGCGGGGGGGCCGAGGAGACCCAGTACTTC. This encodes CASSRRSGGAEETQYF. V and J are TRBV28 and TRBJ2-5; 11 nucleotides line up with TRBD2. The length of the CDR3 is 16 residues. Looked up from germline, CDR1 is MDHEN and CDR2 is SYDVKM. After removal of 6 bases from V and 5 bases from J, the junction contained 11 bases not matched to a gene.

The chain is built from TRBV5-1 and TRBJ1-1; no firm D call. Germline CDR1 is SGHRS and CDR2 is YFSETQ. The CDR3 contains 13 residues. Trimming stripped 0 bases from V and 1 base from J, with 4 bases between. In DNA, the CDR3 is TGCGCCAGCAGCTTGGGAGGGAACACTGAAGCTTTCTTT. It encodes CASSLGGNTEAFF.

The rearrangement uses TRBV11-2 and TRBJ2-7; D gene ambiguous. V gave up 4 bases and J gave up 6 bases, with 7 bases separating them. Germline CDR1 reads SGHAT; CDR2 reads FQNNGV. The CDR3 has 11 residues. The CDR3, as DNA: TGTGCCAGCAGCTCCCGGGTCGAGCAGTACTTC. Amino acid sequence: CASSSRVEQYF.

The chain couples TRBV9 to TRBJ2-1, with unresolved D. Germline loops: CDR1 SGDLS, CDR2 YYNGEE. CDR3 size: 16 residues. Trimming cost V 4 bases and J 1 base, with 15 bases left between them. The CDR3 region has the DNA TGTGCCAGCAGCCCCTTTGCTGGGGAATCCTACAATGAGCAGTTCTTC. Encoded protein: CASSPFAGESYNEQFF.

The chain uses TRBV30 and TRBJ1-3; no firm D call. CDR1 and CDR2 (germline): GTSNPN, SVGIG (reference sequence). The CDR3 contains 14 residues. V shed 8 bases and J shed 0 bases, with 14 bases lying between them. CDR3 nucleotides: TGTGCCCACTACTCATTTTTCTCTGGAAACACCATATATTTT. This gives the protein CAHYSFFSGNTIYF.

This chain joins TRBV7-2 and TRBJ2-2; TRBD2 matches at 7 bases. The CDR3 has 17 amino acids. J was trimmed by 7 bases and V by 5 bases; bases with no gene match: 16. Germline V lookup: CDR1 SGHTA, CDR2 FQGNSA. The DNA for the CDR3 is TGTGCCAGCAGCCTTCGTCTGGTAGCGGGTAACGGCGGGGAGCTGTTTTTT. It is translated as CASSLRLVAGNGGELFF.

There are a few counts of this clone. For the CDR3, the DNA is TGTGCCAGCAGTTACTATGCTAAGGGGTCCAATCAGCCCCAGCATTTT. Translating gives CASSYYAKGSNQPQHF. The V gene is TRBV6-5, the J gene TRBJ1-5; D possibly corresponds to TRBD1 (5 bases). Trimming cost V 1 base and J 3 bases, with 13 bases left between them. This CDR3 has 16 amino acids. CDR1 and CDR2 from the germline V gene are MNHEY and SVGAGI.

The chain employs TRBV13 and TRBJ2-2, with D perhaps matching TRBD1 or TRBD2 (5 bases each). Germline V gene lookup returns CDR1 PRHDT and CDR2 FYEKMQ (reference sequence). The CDR3 covers 18 residues. V lost 0 bases and J 0 bases, leaving 14 bases between the germline ends. CDR3 DNA: TGTGCCAGCAGCTTAGGGGGGGTGGACACCGCGAACACCGGGGAGCTGTTTTTT. Translating gives CASSLGGVDTANTGELFF.

This clone was recorded a few times. The chain has TRBV30 and TRBJ2-3; TRBD1 matches 7 bases. Trimming removed 3 bases from V and 10 bases from J; junction bases left unmatched: 4. Germline V CDR1 and CDR2: GTSNPN, SVGIG (reference sequence). CDR3 size: 11 residues. CDR3 loop: CAWRLTGPQYF. In DNA form, the CDR3 reads TGTGCCTGGAGACTGACAGGGCCGCAGTATTTT.

This chain links TRBV30 with TRBJ1-2; D gene ambiguous. The CDR3 is 14 amino acids. The V end lost 1 base, the J end lost 0 bases, and 9 bases lay between the germline ends. Germline CDR1 is GTSNPN and CDR2 is SVGIG (reference sequence). The CDR3 here is CAWSGGNTNYGYTF. DNA for the CDR3: TGTGCCTGGAGTGGAGGGAACACTAACTATGGCTACACCTTC.

The sample holds a few counts of this clone. The V and J genes are TRBV5-1 and TRBJ2-2; TRBD2 matches 8 bases. J gave up 5 bases and V 1 base, and 16 bases lay outside the gene matches. In germline, CDR1 is SGHRS, CDR2 YFSETQ. This CDR3 contains 19 residues. The CDR3 loop reads CASSLKGVYSGGPTGELFF. Written as DNA, the CDR3 is TGCGCCAGCAGCTTGAAGGGTGTCTATTCGGGAGGGCCTACCGGGGAGCTGTTTTTT.